The clone carrying this TCR beta chain was counted a few times. There were TCR beta CDR3 regions amplified from RNA transcripts. With the HTBI primer set, the TCR CDR3 went through a first round of RT-PCR. TCRdb used MiXCR to reprocess the multiplex PCR reads, holding one entry per CDR3 protein. The sample holds over 500,000 distinct CDR3 sequences, 17% seen once. The CDR3 contains 15 residues. Germline CDR1 is GTSNPN and CDR2 is SVGIG (reference sequence). V trimming: 1 base; J trimming: 9 bases; junction bases outside the gene matches: 12. Researchers barred patients who had uncontrolled infection, other autoimmune disease, pregnancy or lactation. This entry belongs to a study of T cells in Graves' hyperthyroidism and ophthalmopathy.

This clonotype was obtained from a woman aged 18-29 years with Graves' ophthalmopathy. The sequenced sample was blood. This chain uses TRBV30 with TRBJ2-1; 7 nucleotides line up with TRBD2. The CDR3 DNA follows: TGTGCCTGGAGTGGGGGGGGATTGGCCAGCGCTGAGCAGTTCTTC. Encoded protein: CAWSGGGLASAEQFF. The full variable domain, rest sourced from reference TRBV30 and TRBJ2-1, is SQTIHQWPATLVQPVGSPLSLECTVEGTSNPNLYWYRQAAGRGLQLLFYSVGIGQISSEVPQNLSASRPQDRQFILSSKKLLLSDSGFYLCAWSGGGLASAEQFFGPGTRLTVL.